This T cell receptor (beta chain) was obtained from a study of response to subunit inactivated influenza vaccine. The V end lost 5 bases, the J end lost 1 base, and 12 bases lay between the germline ends. The germline gives CDR1 SEHNR, CDR2 FQNEAQ (reference sequence). CDR3 length: 14 residues. TCRdb re-called the RT-PCR reads with MiXCR, one entry per CDR3 protein. The data contain roughly 630,000 distinct CDR3 sequences, roughly 15% of them singletons. Regarding the study as a whole: Authors suggested that a seasonal influenza vaccination recruits few new T cells each time.

As concerns this clonotype: Its specificity is not known.

This clonotype was obtained from a man aged 50 to 59 who received an inactivated influenza vaccine. V usage is TRBV7-9 and J usage is TRBJ2-7; D not resolved. The material sequenced was PBMCs from blood, taken 14 to 15 days before vaccination. The CDR3 here is CASSLPSGSYEQYF. CDR3 nucleotide sequence: TGTGCCAGCAGCCTCCCGTCTGGGTCCTACGAGCAGTACTTC.